This T cell receptor beta chain originates from a study of blood T cell repertoires in COVID-19. Looked up from germline, CDR1 is DFQATT and CDR2 is SNEGSKA (reference sequence). Trimming stripped 1 base from V and 6 bases from J, with 7 bases between. This CDR3 has 11 residues. Profiling relied on immunoSEQ multiplex PCR, and the TCRdb table lists in-frame clones only, not all of them. This sample carries about 61,000 clones, 65% to 85% of them seen once, and the ten largest clones take 5.5%. The sample taken for sequencing was peripheral blood. The J gene is TRBJ2-7, the V gene TRBV20-1; D might be TRBD2 (6 bases). This clonotype was sampled from a woman aged 65 to 85 with acute or convalescent COVID-19. The CDR3 DNA follows: TGCAGTGCTAGAGGTAGCGGCGAGCAGTACTTC. Translated: CSARGSGEQYF.